This TCR beta chain was captured by sequencing in a study of PD-L1 blockade in urothelial cancer. About the research overall: Analysis of blood occurred 3 weeks (second dose) and 6 weeks after treatment start.

Assay used: immunoSEQ multiplex PCR; TCRdb lists only in-frame clones, some missing. This table holds about 79,000 clones, around 85% found once. Sample time point: pretreatment peripheral blood. There were between 1 and 8 samples from each patient, taken pretreatment and on-treatment. The specimen comprised PBMCs, sampled around atezolizumab (anti-PD-L1) treatment. The TCR was taken from a middle-aged man with urothelial cancer.

CDR3 nucleotides: TGTGCCAGCAGTTTTGCGACAGGGGGGAACTATGGCTACACCTTC. Translated, it gives CASSFATGGNYGYTF. The chain uses TRBV7-2 and TRBJ1-2; 9 positions agree with TRBD1. Per germline, CDR1 SGHTA and CDR2 FQGNSA. Trimming took 6 bases from V and 2 from J; bases not matched to a gene: 7. The CDR3 totals 15 residues.